This T cell receptor (beta chain) was profiled in a study of blood T cell repertoires in COVID-19. TCRdb keeps only in-frame clones here, not all; method: immunoSEQ multiplex PCR. The sample yields some 300,000 clones, about 88% seen once. The CDR3 is 14 amino acids. Deletions cut 2 bases from V and 3 bases from J, with 10 bases between. Looked up from germline, CDR1 is MDHEN and CDR2 is SYDVKM. The specimen sequenced was PBMCs or T cells enriched from blood (not recorded which). The chain employs TRBV28 and TRBJ1-1; D perhaps matches TRBD1 (5 bases). The clonotype originates from a woman in her 30s who had recovered from COVID-19. Here the CDR3 DNA reads TGTGCCAGCAGTTTACAGGGTGGGGACACTGAAGCTTTCTTT. Translated, it gives CASSLQGGDTEAFF.